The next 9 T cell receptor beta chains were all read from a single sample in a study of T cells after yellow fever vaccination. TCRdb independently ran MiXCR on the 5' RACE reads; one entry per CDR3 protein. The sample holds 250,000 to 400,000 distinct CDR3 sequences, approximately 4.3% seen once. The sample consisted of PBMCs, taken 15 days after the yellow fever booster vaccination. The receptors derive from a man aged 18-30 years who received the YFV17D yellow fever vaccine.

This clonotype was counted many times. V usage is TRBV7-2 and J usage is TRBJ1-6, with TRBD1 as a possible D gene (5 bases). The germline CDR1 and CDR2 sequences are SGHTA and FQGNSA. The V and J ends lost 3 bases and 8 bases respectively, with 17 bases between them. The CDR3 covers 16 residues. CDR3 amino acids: CASSLNIRAGDSPLHF. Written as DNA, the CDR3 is TGTGCCAGCAGCTTGAACATCAGGGCCGGGGATTCACCCCTCCACTTT. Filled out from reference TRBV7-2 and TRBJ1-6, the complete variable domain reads GAGVSQSPSNKVTEKGKDVELRCDPISGHTALYWYRQSLGQGLEFLIYFQGNSAPDKSGLPSDRFSAERTGGSVSTLTIQRTQQEDSAVYLCASSLNIRAGDSPLHFGNGTRLTVT.

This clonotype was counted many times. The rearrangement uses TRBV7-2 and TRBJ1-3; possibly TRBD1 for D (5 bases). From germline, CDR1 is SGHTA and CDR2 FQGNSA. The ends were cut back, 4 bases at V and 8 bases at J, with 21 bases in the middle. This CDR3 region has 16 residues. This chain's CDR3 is CASSSDIGRGAYTIYF. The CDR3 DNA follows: TGTGCCAGCAGCTCCGACATTGGCCGCGGGGCATACACCATATATTTT.

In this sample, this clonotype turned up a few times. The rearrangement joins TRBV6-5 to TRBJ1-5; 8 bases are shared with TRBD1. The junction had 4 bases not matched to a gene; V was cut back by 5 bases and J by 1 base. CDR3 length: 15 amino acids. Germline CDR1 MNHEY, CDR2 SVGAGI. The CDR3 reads CASSDRGGSNQPQHF. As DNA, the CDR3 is TGTGCCAGCAGTGACAGGGGTGGGAGCAATCAGCCCCAGCATTTT.

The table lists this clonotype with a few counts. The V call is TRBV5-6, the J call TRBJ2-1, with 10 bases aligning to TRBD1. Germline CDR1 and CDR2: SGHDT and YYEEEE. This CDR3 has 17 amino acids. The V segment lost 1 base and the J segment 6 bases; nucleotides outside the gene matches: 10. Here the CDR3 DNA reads TGTGCCAGCAGCTTGTTAGGGGCGGGACAGGGGCGCAATGAGCAGTTCTTC. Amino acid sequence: CASSLLGAGQGRNEQFF.

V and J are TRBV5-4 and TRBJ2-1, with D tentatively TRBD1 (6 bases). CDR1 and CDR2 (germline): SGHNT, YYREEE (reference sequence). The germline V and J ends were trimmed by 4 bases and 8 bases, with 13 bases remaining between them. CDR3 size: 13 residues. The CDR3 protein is CASSINRADEQFF. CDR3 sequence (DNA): TGTGCCAGCAGCATCAACAGGGCAGATGAGCAGTTCTTC.

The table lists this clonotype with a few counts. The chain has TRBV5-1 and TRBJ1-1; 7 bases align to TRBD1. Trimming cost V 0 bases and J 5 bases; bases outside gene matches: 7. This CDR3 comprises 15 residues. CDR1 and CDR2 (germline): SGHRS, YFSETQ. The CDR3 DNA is TGCGCCAGCAGCTTGGCACAGGGGAGGGATACTGAAGCTTTCTTT. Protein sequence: CASSLAQGRDTEAFF.

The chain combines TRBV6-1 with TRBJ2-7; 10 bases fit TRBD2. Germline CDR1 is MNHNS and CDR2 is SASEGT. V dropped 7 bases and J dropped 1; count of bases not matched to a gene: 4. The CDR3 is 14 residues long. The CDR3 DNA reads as TGTGCCAGCAAACTAGCGGGGATGTCCTACGAGCAGTACTTC. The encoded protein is CASKLAGMSYEQYF.

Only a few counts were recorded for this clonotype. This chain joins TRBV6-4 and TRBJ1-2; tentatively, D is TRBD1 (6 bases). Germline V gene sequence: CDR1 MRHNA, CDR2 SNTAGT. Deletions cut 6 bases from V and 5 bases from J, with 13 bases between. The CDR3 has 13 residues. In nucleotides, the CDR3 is TGTGCCAGCAGCGCCGGGACACTTTATGGCTACACCTTC. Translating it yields CASSAGTLYGYTF.

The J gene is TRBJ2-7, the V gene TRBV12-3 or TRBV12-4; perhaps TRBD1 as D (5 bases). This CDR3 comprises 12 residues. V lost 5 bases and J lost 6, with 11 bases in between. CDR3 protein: CASSRQPTEQYF. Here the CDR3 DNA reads TGTGCCAGCAGTAGACAGCCCACCGAGCAGTACTTC.